Below, one T cell receptor (beta chain) is given with its context. What it recognizes is unknown. The single heparinised draw taken from each donor contained around 110 mL of blood on average. All sorted populations exceeded 95% purity. The sample originates from a study of beta chain features in type 1 diabetes. Study-level results: The naive, central memory and Treg TCRB repertoires showed an apparent similarity that was greater among patients than among healthy donors.

Looked up from germline, CDR1 is ENHRY and CDR2 is SYGVKD. The CDR3 extends over 15 amino acids. Trimming shortened V by 11 bases and J by 2 bases, and 21 bases separated the two germline ends. Reverse transcribing all isolated RNA meant expressed TCRB transcripts were sequenced. Sequencing was performed with immunoSEQ multiplex PCR; in TCRdb, only in-frame clones are kept and a portion is missing. Among about 150,000 clones, roughly 50% were seen once, and the ten largest hold 0.35% to 0.5%. The chain has TRBV10-3 and TRBJ1-2, with D maybe TRBD1 (6 bases). This TCR was sampled from a man aged 18 to 29 in good health. Material for sequencing was Tregs from blood. CDR3 nucleotides: TGTGCCTCCGGGAATGACAGGAAAAGGAACTATGGCTACACCTTC. Its protein product is CASGNDRKRNYGYTF.